This T cell receptor beta chain was sequenced during a study of shared clonotypes between healthy human individuals. An even split of each subset's genomic DNA across several immunoSEQ plates was performed. The data were produced by immunoSEQ multiplex PCR, yet TCRdb's version contains in-frame clones alone and is incomplete. The table has around 2,000,000 clones, over 85% seen once. This CDR3 has 10 amino acids. V lost 2 bases and J lost 11, with 7 bases in between. Germline V gene lookup returns CDR1 DFQATT and CDR2 SNEGSKA (reference sequence). The sequenced material came from naive CD4+ T cells sorted from blood. Noted subset: CD45RA+ positively selected. The receptor was isolated from a man in his late teens or twenties in good health. This chain connects TRBV20-1 to TRBJ1-5; D remains unclear. CDR3 nucleotide sequence: TGCAGTGCTAGACCATGGACCCAGCATTTT. Translation gives CSARPWTQHF.